This passage covers 7 T cell receptor beta chains from one sample sequenced in a study of cytomegalovirus exposure and HLA in healthy donors. The primer mix had 60 Vbeta and 13 Jbeta primers. Measured with immunoSEQ multiplex PCR; TCRdb has only the in-frame clones, and not every one. Of fewer than 250,000 clones listed, more than 65% were seen once; the top ten hold 2.5% to 3.5%. The sequenced material came from PBMCs. Receptors originate from a woman younger than 45 in good health and CMV-seropositive.

This clone was counted a single time. The V gene is TRBV5-1, the J gene TRBJ2-4; 8 bases are a match to TRBD1. V lost 2 bases and J lost 6; bases outside the gene matches: 4. This CDR3 contains 14 residues. Germline V lookup: CDR1 SGHRS, CDR2 YFSETQ. In nucleotides, the CDR3 is TGCGCCAGCAGCTTACAGGGGGAGGCAAACATTCAGTACTTC. Protein: CASSLQGEANIQYF.

The chain uses TRBV10-3 and TRBJ1-5; D is unresolved. CDR3 length: 13 amino acids. Germline loops: CDR1 ENHRY, CDR2 SYGVKD. Trimming removed 4 bases from V and 1 base from J, with 5 bases in between. The CDR3 sequence is CAISALSNQPQHF. The CDR3 DNA reads as TGTGCCATCAGTGCCCTAAGCAATCAGCCCCAGCATTTT.

This clone showed up just a few times. The DNA of the CDR3 is TGTGCCAGCAGCTTGGAACTAGAGGCGACCCAGTACTTC. Its translation is CASSLELEATQYF. The chain joins TRBV5-4 to TRBJ2-5, with D perhaps matching TRBD2 (5 bases). This CDR3 is built from 13 residues. Germline lookup yields CDR1 SGHNT and CDR2 YYREEE (reference sequence). Trimming took 0 bases from V and 7 from J, leaving 10 bases between them.

In this sample, this clone turned up a few times. The chain recombines TRBV7-2 with TRBJ2-5; the match to TRBD2 covers 11 bases. The last part of the DNA fits TRBJ2-7 better; the J call may be wrong. CDR3 size: 16 residues. Germline V gene lookup returns CDR1 SGHTA and CDR2 FQGNSA. The chain's CDR3 is CASSLGGTSGTYEQYF. CDR3 in DNA: TGTGCCAGCAGCTTAGGCGGGACTAGCGGAACCTACGAGCAGTACTTC.

This clone has a handful of counts. This chain joins TRBV5-6 and TRBJ1-2; 8 bases line up with TRBD1. Germline V CDR1 and CDR2: SGHDT, YYEEEE. Germline trimming cut 4 bases from V and 6 bases from J; bases unmatched to any gene: 14. This CDR3 is built from 16 residues. The CDR3: CASSLSWTGQGDGYTF. DNA of the CDR3: TGTGCCAGCAGCCTCTCGTGGACAGGGCAGGGCGATGGCTACACCTTC.

The genes are TRBV7-2 and TRBJ1-1, with TRBD1 as a possible D gene (6 bases). CDR1 SGHTA and CDR2 FQGNSA come from the germline V gene. Trimming shortened V by 1 base and J by 1 base, and 10 bases separated the two germline ends. The CDR3 loop spans 15 amino acids. The CDR3 here is CASSLDGRGNTEAFF. In DNA, the CDR3 is TGTGCCAGCAGCTTAGACGGCAGGGGGAACACTGAAGCTTTCTTT.

This chain uses TRBV21-1 with TRBJ2-5; whether TRBD1, the table's D call, matches the DNA was not checked. TRBV21-1 is designated a pseudogene. CDR3 length: 15 residues. The CDR3 protein is CASSKAFRGAMAQYF. The DNA of the CDR3 is TGTGCCAGCAGCAAAGCGTTCAGGGGGGCAATGGCCCAGTACTTC.